Listed below are T cell receptor beta chains from one sample, sequenced in a study of blood T cell repertoires in COVID-19. Assay: immunoSEQ multiplex PCR; the TCRdb copy retains only in-frame clones and omits some. The repertoire has about 500,000 clones, about 88% of them found once; the top ten carry roughly 7.4%. The sample was peripheral blood. The receptors shown here come from a woman in her forties or fifties with COVID-19, enrolled during active disease. CDR3s include the opening cysteine and the closing phenylalanine or tryptophan. Each record gives: J gene, clone size, V gene, D gene, CDR3 protein, CDR3 DNA. D genes are given only for firm matches. Some rows have no size entry. The others give once, few or many, or a class for an expanded clone.

TRBJ1-1 | NA | TRBV29-1 | TRBD1 | CSGTTTGNTEAFF | TGCAGCGGAACCACGACAGGGAATACTGAAGCTTTCTTT
TRBJ2-5 | NA | TRBV2 | TRBD1 | CASSRFGTVQETQYF | TGTGCCAGCAGCCGATTCGGGACAGTACAAGAGACCCAGTACTTC
TRBJ2-3 | NA | TRBV5-4 | TRBD2 | CASSNRLAGLSSTDTQYF | TGTGCCAGCAGTAACCGGCTAGCGGGGCTCTCTAGCACAGATACGCAGTATTTT
TRBJ2-5 | NA | TRBV12-5 | NA | CASGLGRQETQYF | TGTGCTAGTGGTTTGGGCAGACAAGAGACCCAGTACTTC
TRBJ1-3 | NA | TRBV15 | NA | CATSRPGMRNTIYF | TGTGCCACCAGCAGGCCAGGGATGCGAAACACCATATATTTT
TRBJ2-7 | NA | TRBV6-5 | TRBD1 | CASSYTGGASAYEQYF | TGTGCCAGCAGTTACACAGGGGGCGCGTCGGCCTACGAGCAGTACTTC
TRBJ2-2 | NA | TRBV5-1 | TRBD1 | CASSLTGANTGELFF | TGCGCCAGCAGCTTGACAGGGGCGAACACCGGGGAGCTGTTTTTT
TRBJ2-6 | NA | TRBV18 | NA | CASSNRISGANVLTF | TGTGCCAGCTCAAACAGGATCTCTGGGGCCAACGTCCTGACTTTC
TRBJ2-1 | NA | TRBV19 | TRBD1 | CASSISMTTDRGQFF | TGTGCCAGTAGTATTTCGATGACAACGGACAGGGGGCAGTTCTTC
TRBJ1-1 | once | TRBV5-4 | NA | CASSASGRMNTEAFF | TGTGCCAGCAGCGCGTCGGGGAGGATGAACACTGAAGCTTTCTTT
TRBJ2-2 | NA | TRBV24-1 | TRBD1 | CATSDPGTANTGELFF | TGTGCCACCAGTGATCCCGGGACAGCGAACACCGGGGAGCTGTTTTTT
TRBJ2-1 | NA | TRBV2 | TRBD1 | CASRWGDRGTQEGQFF | TGTGCCAGCAGGTGGGGGGACAGGGGTACCCAGGAGGGGCAGTTCTTC
TRBJ2-5 | NA | TRBV6-5 | TRBD2 | CASRPLAGGAETQYF | TGTGCCAGCAGACCCCTCGCGGGGGGAGCAGAGACCCAGTACTTC
TRBJ1-1 | NA | TRBV29-1 | TRBD1 | CSGLTGVPEAFF | TGCAGCGGCCTGACAGGGGTGCCTGAAGCTTTCTTT
TRBJ1-5 | NA | TRBV19 | NA | CASSTFDQPQHF | TGTGCCAGTAGTACGTTCGATCAGCCCCAGCATTTT
TRBJ2-3 | NA | TRBV12-3/TRBV12-4 | NA | CASSLREGGTQYF | TGTGCCAGCAGCCTAAGGGAGGGGGGTACGCAGTATTTT
TRBJ2-7 | NA | TRBV19 | TRBD1 | CASSTIRQGISYEQYF | TGTGCCAGTAGTACCATCAGACAGGGAATATCCTACGAGCAGTACTTC
TRBJ1-2 | NA | TRBV29-1 | NA | CSVETVGYTF | TGCAGCGTTGAAACTGTTGGCTACACCTTC
TRBJ2-7 | NA | TRBV5-1 | NA | CASSSDRSYEQYF | TGCGCCAGCAGCTCGGACAGATCCTACGAGCAGTACTTC
TRBJ1-6 | NA | TRBV4-1 | TRBD1 | CARPRDSRHNSPLHF | TGCGCCAGGCCCCGGGACAGCCGACATAATTCACCCCTCCACTTT
TRBJ2-1 | NA | TRBV18 | NA | CASSPARQVDNEQFF | TGTGCCAGCTCACCAGCTCGACAGGTAGACAATGAGCAGTTCTTC
TRBJ1-2 | NA | TRBV7-8 | TRBD1 | CASSPVGQGGYGYTF | TGTGCCAGCAGCCCCGTGGGGCAGGGGGGCTATGGCTACACCTTC
TRBJ2-5 | NA | TRBV12-3/TRBV12-4 | NA | CASSSGRGETQYF | TGTGCCAGCAGTTCCGGCAGAGGAGAGACCCAGTACTTC